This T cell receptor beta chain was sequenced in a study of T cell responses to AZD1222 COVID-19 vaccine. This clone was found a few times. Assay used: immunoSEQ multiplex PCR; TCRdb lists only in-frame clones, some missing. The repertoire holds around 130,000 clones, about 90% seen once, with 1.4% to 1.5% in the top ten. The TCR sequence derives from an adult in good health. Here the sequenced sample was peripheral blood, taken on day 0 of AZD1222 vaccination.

In nucleotides, the CDR3 is TGTGTCAGAAGCTTAGGCCCGCCCCCTTACAGGGAGCTTTCCTATAATTCACCCCTCCACTTT. Translating gives CVRSLGPPPYRELSYNSPLHF. The chain is built from TRBV7-5 and TRBJ1-6; the table names TRBD1, a call not compared with the DNA. TRBV7-5 counts as a pseudogene. The CDR3 totals 21 residues.